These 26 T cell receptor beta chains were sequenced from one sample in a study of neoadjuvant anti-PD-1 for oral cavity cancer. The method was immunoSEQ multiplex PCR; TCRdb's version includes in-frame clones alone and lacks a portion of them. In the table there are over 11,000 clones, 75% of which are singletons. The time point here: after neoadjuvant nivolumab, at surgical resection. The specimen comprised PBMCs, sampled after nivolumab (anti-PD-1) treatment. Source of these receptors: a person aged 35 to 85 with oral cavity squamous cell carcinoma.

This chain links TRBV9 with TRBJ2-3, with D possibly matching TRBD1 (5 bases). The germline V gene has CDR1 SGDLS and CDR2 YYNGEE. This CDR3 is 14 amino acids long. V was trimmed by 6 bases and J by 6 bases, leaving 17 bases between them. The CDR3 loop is CASTVGLSGDTQYF. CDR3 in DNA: TGTGCCAGCACCGTCGGTCTCTCAGGGGATACGCAGTATTTT.

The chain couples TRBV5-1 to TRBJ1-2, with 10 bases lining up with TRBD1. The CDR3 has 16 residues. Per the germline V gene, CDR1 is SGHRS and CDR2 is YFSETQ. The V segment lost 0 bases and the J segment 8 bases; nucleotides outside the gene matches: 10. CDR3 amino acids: CASSLVPLDRGLGYTF. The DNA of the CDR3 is TGCGCCAGCAGCTTGGTACCCCTCGACAGGGGGCTAGGCTACACCTTC.

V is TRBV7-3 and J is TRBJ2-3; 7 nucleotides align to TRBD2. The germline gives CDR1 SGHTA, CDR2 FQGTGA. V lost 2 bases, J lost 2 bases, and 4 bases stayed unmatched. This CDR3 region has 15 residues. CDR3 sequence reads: CASSLGLADTDTQYF. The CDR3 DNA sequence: TGTGCCAGCAGCTTAGGGCTAGCGGACACAGATACGCAGTATTTT.

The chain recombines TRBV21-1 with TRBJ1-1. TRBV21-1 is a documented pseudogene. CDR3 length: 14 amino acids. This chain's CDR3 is CASKRGGVNTEAFF. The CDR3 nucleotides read TGTGCCAGCAAGAGGGGGGGTGTGAACACTGAAGCTTTCTTT.

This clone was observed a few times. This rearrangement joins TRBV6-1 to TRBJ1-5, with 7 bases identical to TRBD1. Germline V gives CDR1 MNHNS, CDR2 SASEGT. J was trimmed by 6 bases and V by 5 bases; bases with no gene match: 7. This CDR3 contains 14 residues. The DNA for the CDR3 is TGTGCCAGCAGTTCCGACAGGGCGGTTCAGCCCCAGCATTTT. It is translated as CASSSDRAVQPQHF.

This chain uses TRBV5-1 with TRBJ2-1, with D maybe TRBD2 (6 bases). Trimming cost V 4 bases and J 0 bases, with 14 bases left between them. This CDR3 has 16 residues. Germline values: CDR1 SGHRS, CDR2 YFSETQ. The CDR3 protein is CASSPEGEFSYNEQFF. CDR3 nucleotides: TGCGCCAGCAGCCCGGAGGGCGAATTCTCCTACAATGAGCAGTTCTTC.

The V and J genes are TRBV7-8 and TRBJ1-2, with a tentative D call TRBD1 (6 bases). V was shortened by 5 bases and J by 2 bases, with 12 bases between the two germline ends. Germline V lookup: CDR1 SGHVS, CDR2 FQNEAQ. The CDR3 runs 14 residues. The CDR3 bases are TGTGCCAGCAGCCCCGGGACATCCAACTATGGCTACACCTTC. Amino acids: CASSPGTSNYGYTF.

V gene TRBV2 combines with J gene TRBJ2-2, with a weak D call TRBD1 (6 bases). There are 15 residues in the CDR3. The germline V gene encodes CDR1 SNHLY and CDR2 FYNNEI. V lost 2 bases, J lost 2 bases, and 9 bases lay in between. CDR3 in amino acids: CASSETGRNTGELFF. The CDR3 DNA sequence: TGTGCCAGCAGTGAAACAGGGAGAAACACCGGGGAGCTGTTTTTT.

As DNA, the CDR3 is TGCAGTCAAAAAGAGGGCTACGAGCAGTACTTC. Translation: CSQKEGYEQYF. This chain connects TRBV20-1 to TRBJ2-7; D is possibly TRBD2 (5 bases). V was cut by 8 bases and J by 3 bases, with 11 bases left in between. The CDR3 is 11 amino acids. The germline V gene has CDR1 DFQATT and CDR2 SNEGSKA (reference sequence).

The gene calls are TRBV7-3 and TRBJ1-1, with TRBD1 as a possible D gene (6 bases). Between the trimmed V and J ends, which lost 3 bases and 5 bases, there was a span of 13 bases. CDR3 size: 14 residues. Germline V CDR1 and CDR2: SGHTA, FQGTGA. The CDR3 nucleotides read TGTGCCAGCAGCTTGCCAGGTAGGGGGACTGAAGCTTTCTTT. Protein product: CASSLPGRGTEAFF.

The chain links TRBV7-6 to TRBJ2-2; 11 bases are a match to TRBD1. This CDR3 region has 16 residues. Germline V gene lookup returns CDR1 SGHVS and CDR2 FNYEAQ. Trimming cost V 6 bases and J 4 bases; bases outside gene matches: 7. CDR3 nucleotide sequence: TGTGCCAGCAGTCTTACCGGGACAGGGGGCACCGGGGAGCTGTTTTTT. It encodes CASSLTGTGGTGELFF.

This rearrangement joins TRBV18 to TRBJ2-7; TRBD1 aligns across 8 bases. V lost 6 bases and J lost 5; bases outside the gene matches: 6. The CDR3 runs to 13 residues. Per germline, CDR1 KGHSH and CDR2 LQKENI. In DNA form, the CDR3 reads TGTGCCAGCTCGGCGGACAGGGCACACGAGCAGTACTTC. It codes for CASSADRAHEQYF.

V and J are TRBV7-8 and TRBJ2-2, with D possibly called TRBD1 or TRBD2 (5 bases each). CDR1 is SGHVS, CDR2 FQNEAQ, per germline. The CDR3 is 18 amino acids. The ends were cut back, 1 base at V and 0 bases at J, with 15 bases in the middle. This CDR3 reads CASSLGTQDTSNTGELFF. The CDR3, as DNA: TGTGCCAGCAGCTTAGGGACTCAGGACACCTCGAACACCGGGGAGCTGTTTTTT. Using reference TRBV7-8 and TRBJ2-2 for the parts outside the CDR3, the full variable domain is GAGVSQSPRYKVAKRGQDVALRCDPISGHVSLFWYQQALGQGPEFLTYFQNEAQLDKSGLPSDRFFAERPEGSVSTLKIQRTQQEDSAVYLCASSLGTQDTSNTGELFFGEGSRLTVL.

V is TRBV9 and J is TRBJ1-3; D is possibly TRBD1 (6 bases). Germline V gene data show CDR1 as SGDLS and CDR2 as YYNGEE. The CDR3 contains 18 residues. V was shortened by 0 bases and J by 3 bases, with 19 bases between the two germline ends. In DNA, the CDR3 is TGTGCCAGCAGCGTAGCCTCGGGCCCCCGACAGGATGGAAACACCATATATTTT. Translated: CASSVASGPRQDGNTIYF.

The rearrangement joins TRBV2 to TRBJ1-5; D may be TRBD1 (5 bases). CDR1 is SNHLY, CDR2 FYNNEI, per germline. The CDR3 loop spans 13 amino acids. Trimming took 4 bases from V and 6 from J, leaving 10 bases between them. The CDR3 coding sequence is TGTGCCAGCAGTGGAGGGGAGCGTCAGCCCCAGCATTTT. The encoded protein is CASSGGERQPQHF.

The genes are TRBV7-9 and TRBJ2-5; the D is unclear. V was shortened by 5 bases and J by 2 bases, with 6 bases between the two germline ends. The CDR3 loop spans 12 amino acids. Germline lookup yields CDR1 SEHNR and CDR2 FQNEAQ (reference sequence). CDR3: CASSREQETQYF. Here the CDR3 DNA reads TGTGCCAGCAGCAGGGAACAAGAGACCCAGTACTTC.

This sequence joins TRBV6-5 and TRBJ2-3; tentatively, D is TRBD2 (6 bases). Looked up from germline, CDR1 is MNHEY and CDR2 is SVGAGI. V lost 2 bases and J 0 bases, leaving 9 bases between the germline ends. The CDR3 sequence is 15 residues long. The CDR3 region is CASSYLRGSTDTQYF. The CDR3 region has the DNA TGTGCCAGCAGTTACCTTCGGGGGAGCACAGATACGCAGTATTTT.

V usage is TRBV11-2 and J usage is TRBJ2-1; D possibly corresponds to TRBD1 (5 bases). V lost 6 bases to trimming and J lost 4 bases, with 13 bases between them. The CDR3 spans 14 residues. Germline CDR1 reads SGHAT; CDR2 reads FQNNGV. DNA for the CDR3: TGTGCCAGCAGTAGCAGGGTGTCGTACAATGAGCAGTTCTTC. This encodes CASSSRVSYNEQFF.

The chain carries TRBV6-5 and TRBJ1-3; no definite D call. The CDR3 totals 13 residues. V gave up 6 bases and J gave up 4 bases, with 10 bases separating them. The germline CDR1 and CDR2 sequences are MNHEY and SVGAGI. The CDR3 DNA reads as TGTGCCAGCAGGTCGGACGGAGGAAACACCATATATTTT. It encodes CASRSDGGNTIYF.

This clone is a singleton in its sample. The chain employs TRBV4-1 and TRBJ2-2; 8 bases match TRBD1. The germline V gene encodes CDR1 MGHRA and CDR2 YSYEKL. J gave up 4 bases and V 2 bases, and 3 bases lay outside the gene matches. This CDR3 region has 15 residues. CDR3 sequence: CASSQQGARTGELFF. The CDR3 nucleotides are TGCGCCAGCAGCCAACAGGGGGCGCGCACCGGGGAGCTGTTTTTT.

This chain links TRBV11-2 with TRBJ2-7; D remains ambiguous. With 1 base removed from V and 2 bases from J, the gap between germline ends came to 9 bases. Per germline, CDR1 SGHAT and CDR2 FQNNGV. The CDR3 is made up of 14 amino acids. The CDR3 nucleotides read TGTGCCAGCAGCTTAGTGGCACTCGCCTACGAGCAGTACTTC. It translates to CASSLVALAYEQYF.

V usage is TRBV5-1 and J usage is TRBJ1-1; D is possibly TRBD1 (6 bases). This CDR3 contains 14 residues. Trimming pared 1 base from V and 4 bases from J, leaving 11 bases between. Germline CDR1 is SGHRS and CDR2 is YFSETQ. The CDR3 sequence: CASSLRGRGTEAFF. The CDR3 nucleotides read TGCGCCAGCAGCTTGCGGGGGCGCGGCACTGAAGCTTTCTTT.

The CDR3 DNA sequence: TGTGCCGTACAACAGGGGACCTCCTACGAGCAGTACTTC. Translation gives CAVQQGTSYEQYF. The J gene is TRBJ2-7, the V gene TRBV6-1, with 7 bases fitting TRBD1. CDR1 is MNHNS, CDR2 SASEGT, per germline. V gave up 11 bases and J gave up 0 bases; unmatched junction bases: 7. The CDR3 consists of 13 residues.

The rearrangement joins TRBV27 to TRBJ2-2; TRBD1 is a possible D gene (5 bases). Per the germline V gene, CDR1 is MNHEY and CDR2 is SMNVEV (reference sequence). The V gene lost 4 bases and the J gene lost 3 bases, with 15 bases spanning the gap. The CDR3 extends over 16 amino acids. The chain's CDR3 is CASSSRRQPYTGELFF. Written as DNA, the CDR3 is TGTGCCAGCAGTTCCCGACGACAGCCCTACACCGGGGAGCTGTTTTTT.

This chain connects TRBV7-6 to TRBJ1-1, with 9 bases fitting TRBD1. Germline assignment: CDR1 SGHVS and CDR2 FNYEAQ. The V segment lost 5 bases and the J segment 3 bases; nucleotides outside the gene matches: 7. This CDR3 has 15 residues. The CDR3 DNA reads TGTGCCAGCAGCGCCCCCCGGACAGGGGACACTGAAGCTTTCTTT. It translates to CASSAPRTGDTEAFF.

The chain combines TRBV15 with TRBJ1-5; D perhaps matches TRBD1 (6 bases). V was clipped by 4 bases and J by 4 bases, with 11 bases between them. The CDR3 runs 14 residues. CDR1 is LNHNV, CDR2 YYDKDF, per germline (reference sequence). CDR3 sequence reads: CATSKNRENQPQHF. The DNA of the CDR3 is TGTGCCACCAGCAAGAACAGGGAAAATCAGCCCCAGCATTTT.